This TCR beta chain was sequenced for a study of human T cells and chemical hapten exposure. This clonotype was counted many times. Its antigen is as yet unknown. Study outcomes and limitations: With regard to DPC sensitization, TCRs above 1 in 1000 frequency did not change.

TCRdb re-analysed the RACE reads in MiXCR, keeping a single row per CDR3 protein. The sample has about 120,000 distinct CDR3 sequences, less than 15% seen once. The time point denotes: pre-sensitization, week 0. The treatment is: therapeutic diphenylcyclopropenone sensitization with weekly scalp DPC. The sample was whole blood, taken in connection with sensitization to the hapten diphenylcyclopropenone (DPC). The clonotype comes from a woman between 18 and 29 years old with alopecia areata. Some clones in this sample may be carry-over from other donors' samples.

The CDR3 spells CATSDRGGPGTDTQYF. The CDR3 DNA reads as TGTGCCACCAGTGATCGAGGGGGCCCAGGGACAGATACGCAGTATTTT. The V gene is TRBV24-1, the J gene TRBJ2-3, with 7 bases lining up with TRBD1. CDR3 length: 16 residues. Germline V gene data show CDR1 as KGHDR and CDR2 as SFDVKD. V was clipped by 3 bases and J by 3 bases; unmatched bases: 8.